A selection of T cell receptor beta chains follows, all from one sample in a study of T-cell memory formation after mild COVID-19. Using its own MiXCR run on the 5' RACE reads, TCRdb lists one record per CDR3 protein. The repertoire consists of 530,000 or so distinct CDR3 sequences, with approximately 15% occurring once and the leading ten covering about 7.4%. The sequencing input was PBMCs or a T cell subset sorted from them (not recorded which). The receptor set was obtained from an adult woman who had mild COVID-19 (a few samples of this study predate the infection). Cell type and time point are not known. Each CDR3 is given with its conserved first and last residue. Fields, in order: CDR3 protein, CDR3 DNA, clone size, J gene, V gene, D gene. D genes are given only for firm matches. Clone size is given for some rows only: seen once, a few or many times, or a class if the clone is expanded.

CASSLVGQQYRHSPLHF	TGTGCCAGCAGCTTAGTAGGACAGCAGTACCGACATTCACCCCTCCACTTT	.	TRBJ1-6	TRBV7-6	.
CAISGTSGIYNEQFF	TGTGCCATCAGTGGGACTAGCGGGATCTACAATGAGCAGTTCTTC	.	TRBJ2-1	TRBV10-3	TRBD2
CASSNSGTSEETQYF	TGCGCCAGCAGTAACTCCGGGACTAGCGAGGAGACCCAGTACTTC	few	TRBJ2-5	TRBV5-1	TRBD2
CASSLGLASEAFF	TGTGCCAGCAGCTTAGGATTGGCTTCCGAAGCTTTCTTT	few	TRBJ1-1	TRBV7-9	.
CASTVDGLGEQFF	TGTGCCAGCACCGTAGACGGTCTGGGGGAGCAGTTCTTC	.	TRBJ2-1	TRBV12-3/TRBV12-4	.
CAWSTSRTIYF	TGTGCCTGGAGTACCAGTCGTACCATATATTTT	few	TRBJ1-3	TRBV30	.
CASSAGPVNTEAFF	TGTGCCAGCAGCGCAGGGCCAGTGAACACTGAAGCTTTCTTT	many	TRBJ1-1	TRBV9	.
CASSRGGIEGGKFF	TGTGCCAGCAGCCGCGGGGGTATAGAGGGAGGGAAGTTCTTC	.	TRBJ2-1	TRBV3-1	TRBD2
CASTLGGTRDIYNEQFF	TGTGCCAGCACCCTAGGGGGGACTCGGGACATCTACAATGAGCAGTTCTTC	.	TRBJ2-1	TRBV12-3/TRBV12-4	.
CASRQQGSTGELFF	TGTGCCAGCAGACAACAGGGGAGTACCGGGGAGCTGTTTTTT	few	TRBJ2-2	TRBV3-1	TRBD1